The present T cell receptor beta chain was sequenced within a study of CD8+CD57+ T cells in acquired aplastic anemia listed by TCRdb under 2018. Context from the whole study: Extracted DNA from sorted CD4+ and CD8+ cells averaged about 2.9 ug, ranging from roughly 0.17 to 30 ug. A CD8+CD57+ expansion meant a frequency higher than the mean frequency seen in healthy subjects. Beyond this particular receptor, the publication reports: Some 27 CD8+ CDR3 sequences were found in both patients and controls but appeared to be highly expressed in patients and within the immunodominant clones of the patients. Patients and healthy controls showed no significant difference in CD8+ Simpson's diversity (P=0.060).

As concerns this clonotype: Its target antigen remains unknown. No quality values exist for individual bases; no much larger clone is one base distant.

Profiling of TCR beta VDJ combinations and CDR3 sequences used genomic DNA as the template. An Illumina HiSeq 2000 was used for TCR repertoire sequencing. On the study's bioinformatics: Repertoires were assessed using TRBV/TRBJ rearrangement plots, CDR3 size and DJ length profiles, and Simpson's diversity index. The most abundant DNA sequence in the deep sequencing data was defined as the immunodominant clone. CDR3 amino acid sequences were screened for sharing across subjects and compared with published repertoires and the VDJdb database. TCRdb took the public reads, trimmed them with fastp at Q25, ran MiXCR for clone calling and kept in-frame beta chains. Rows are combined by CDR3 protein, so each entry shows the most common genes and DNA. TCRdb, not the original authors, processed these V and J calls. The sample includes some 120,000 distinct CDR3 sequences, with 45% to 60% observed a single time. The top ten hold about 31% of the sample.

Patients chosen for sequencing had shown expansion of CD8+CD57+ cells by flow cytometry. Every patient had a diagnosis of severe acquired aplastic anemia based on International Study of Aplastic Anemia and Agranulocytosis and Camitta criteria. No patient had received any therapy when blood was sampled. The study deep-sequenced TCR repertoires of sorted CD4+ and CD8+ blood T cells from severe aplastic anemia patients and healthy subjects. Patients were enrolled in the USA under clinicaltrials.gov protocols 00001620, 01623167, 00001397, 00071045, 00081523 and 00961064. Ficoll-Paque density gradient centrifugation was used to isolate peripheral blood mononuclear cells. Before DNA extraction, CD4+ and CD8+ T cells were sorted by FACS or by magnetic beads. The germline V gene provides CDR1 SGHVS and CDR2 FQNEAQ. The junction shows trimming of 2 bases on V and 9 bases on J, and the gene matches do not reach 14 bases of it. Inclusive of the bounding cysteine and phenylalanine, the CDR3 is 16 residues long. Only the CDR3 portion is preserved as DNA: 48 bases, with reading frame beginning at the first base.

Sequenced material: sorted CD4+, CD8+, or CD8+CD57+ T cells (not recorded which) from PBMCs. The chain employs TRBV7-8 and TRBJ1-2, and 8 bases in between align with TRBD1. The clonotype was recovered from a human donor with aplastic anemia. The sequence in DNA is TGTGCCAGCAGCTTAATCGGCCTAGGACAGGGATCAAGCTACACCTTC. Protein translation: CASSLIGLGQGSSYTF.